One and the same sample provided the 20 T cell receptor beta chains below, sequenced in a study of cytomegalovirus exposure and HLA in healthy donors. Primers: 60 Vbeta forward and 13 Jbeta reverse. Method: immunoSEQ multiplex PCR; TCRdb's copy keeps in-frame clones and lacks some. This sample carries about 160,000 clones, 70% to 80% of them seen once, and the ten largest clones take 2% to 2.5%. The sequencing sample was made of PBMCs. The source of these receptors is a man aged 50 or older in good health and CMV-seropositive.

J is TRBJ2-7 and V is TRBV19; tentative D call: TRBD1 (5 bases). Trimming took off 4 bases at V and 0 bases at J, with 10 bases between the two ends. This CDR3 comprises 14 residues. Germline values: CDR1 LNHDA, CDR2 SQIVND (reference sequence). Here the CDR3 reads CASSTTVSSYEQYF. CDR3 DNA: TGTGCCAGTAGTACGACAGTCAGCTCCTACGAGCAGTACTTC.

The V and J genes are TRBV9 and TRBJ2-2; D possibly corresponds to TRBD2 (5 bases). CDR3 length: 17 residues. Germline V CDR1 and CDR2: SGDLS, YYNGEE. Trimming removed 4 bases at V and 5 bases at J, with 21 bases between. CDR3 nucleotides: TGTGCCAGCAGCCCACCCCCGGGCGAGGTAGCGACCGGGGAGCTGTTTTTT. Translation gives CASSPPPGEVATGELFF.

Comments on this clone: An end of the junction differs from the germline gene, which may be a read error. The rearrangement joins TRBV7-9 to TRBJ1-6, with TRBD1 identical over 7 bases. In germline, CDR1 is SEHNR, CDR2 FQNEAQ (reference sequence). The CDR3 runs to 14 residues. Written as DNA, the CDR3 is TGTGCCAACAGCTTACAGGGGTCTAATTTACCCCTCCACTTT. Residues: CANSLQGSNLPLHF.

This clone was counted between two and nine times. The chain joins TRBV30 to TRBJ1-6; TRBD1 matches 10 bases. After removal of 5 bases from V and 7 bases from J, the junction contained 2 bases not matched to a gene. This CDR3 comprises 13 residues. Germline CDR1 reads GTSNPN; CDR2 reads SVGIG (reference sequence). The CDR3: CAWDRGQNSPLHF. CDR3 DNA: TGTGCCTGGGACAGGGGGCAGAATTCACCCCTCCACTTT.

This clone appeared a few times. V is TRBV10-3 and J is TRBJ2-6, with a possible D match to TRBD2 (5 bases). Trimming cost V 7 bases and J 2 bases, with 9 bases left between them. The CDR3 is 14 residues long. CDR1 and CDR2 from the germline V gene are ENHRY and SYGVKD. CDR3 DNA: TGTGCCATCACAGAGGGCACTGGGGCCAACGTCCTGACTTTC. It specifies CAITEGTGANVLTF.

The CDR3 DNA reads as TGTGCCTGGAGTCCAGGGGCACTGTACGAGCAGTACTTC. Residues: CAWSPGALYEQYF. This chain joins TRBV30 and TRBJ2-7, with D perhaps TRBD1 (6 bases). The CDR3 totals 13 residues. The germline V gene has CDR1 GTSNPN and CDR2 SVGIG (reference sequence). Trimming removed 2 bases from V and 4 bases from J, with 12 bases in between.

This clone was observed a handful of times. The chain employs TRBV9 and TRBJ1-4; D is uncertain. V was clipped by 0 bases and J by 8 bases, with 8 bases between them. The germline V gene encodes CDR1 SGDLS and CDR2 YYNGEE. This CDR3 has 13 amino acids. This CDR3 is CASSVGSGEKLFF. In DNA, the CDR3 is TGTGCCAGCAGCGTAGGGTCTGGCGAAAAACTGTTTTTT.

The CDR3 loop is CASRLRDNEEKLFF. The DNA for the CDR3 is TGTGCAAGTCGCCTACGGGACAACGAGGAAAAACTGTTTTTT. The gene calls are TRBV12-2 and TRBJ1-4; TRBD1 is taken as the D call from the table, unchecked against the DNA. TRBV12-2 is flagged as a pseudogene. This CDR3 has 14 residues.

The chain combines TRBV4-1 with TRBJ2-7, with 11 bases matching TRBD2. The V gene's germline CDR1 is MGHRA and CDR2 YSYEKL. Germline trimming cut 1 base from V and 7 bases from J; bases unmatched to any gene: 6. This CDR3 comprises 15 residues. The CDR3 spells CASSQGPGLAVEQYF. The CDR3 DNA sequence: TGCGCCAGCAGCCAAGGTCCGGGACTAGCGGTTGAGCAGTACTTC.

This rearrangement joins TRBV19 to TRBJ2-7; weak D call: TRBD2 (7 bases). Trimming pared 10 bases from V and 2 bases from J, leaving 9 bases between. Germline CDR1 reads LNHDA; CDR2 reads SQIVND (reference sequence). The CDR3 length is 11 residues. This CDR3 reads CATGGPYEQYF. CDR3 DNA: TGTGCCACGGGGGGCCCCTACGAGCAGTACTTC.

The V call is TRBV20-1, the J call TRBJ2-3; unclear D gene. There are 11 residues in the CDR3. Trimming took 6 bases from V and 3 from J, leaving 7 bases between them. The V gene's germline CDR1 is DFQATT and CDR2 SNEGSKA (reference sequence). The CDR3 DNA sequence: TGCAGTGCGGAGAGTACAGATACGCAGTATTTT. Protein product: CSAESTDTQYF.

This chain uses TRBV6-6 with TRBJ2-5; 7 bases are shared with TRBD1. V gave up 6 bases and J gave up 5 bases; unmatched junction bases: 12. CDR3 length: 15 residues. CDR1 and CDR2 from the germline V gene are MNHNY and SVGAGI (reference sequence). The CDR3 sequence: CASSPGQTTMETQYF. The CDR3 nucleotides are TGTGCCAGCAGCCCGGGACAGACGACGATGGAGACCCAGTACTTC.

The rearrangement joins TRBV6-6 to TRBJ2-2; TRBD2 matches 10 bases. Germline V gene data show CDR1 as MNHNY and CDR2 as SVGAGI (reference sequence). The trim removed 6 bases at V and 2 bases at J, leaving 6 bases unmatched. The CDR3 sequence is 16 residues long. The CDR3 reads CASSPTSGENTGELFF. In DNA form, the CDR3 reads TGTGCCAGCAGCCCTACTAGCGGGGAAAACACCGGGGAGCTGTTTTTT.

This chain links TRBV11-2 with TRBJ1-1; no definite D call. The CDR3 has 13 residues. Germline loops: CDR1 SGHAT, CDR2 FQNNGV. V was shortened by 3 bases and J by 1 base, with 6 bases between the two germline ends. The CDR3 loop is CASSLRANTEAFF. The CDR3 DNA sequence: TGTGCCAGCAGCTTGAGGGCGAACACTGAAGCTTTCTTT.

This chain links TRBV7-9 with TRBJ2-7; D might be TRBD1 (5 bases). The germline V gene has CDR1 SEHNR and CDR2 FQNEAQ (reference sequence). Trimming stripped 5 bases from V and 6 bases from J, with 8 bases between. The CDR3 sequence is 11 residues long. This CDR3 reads CASSRQREQYF. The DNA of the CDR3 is TGTGCCAGCAGCAGACAGCGCGAGCAGTACTTC.

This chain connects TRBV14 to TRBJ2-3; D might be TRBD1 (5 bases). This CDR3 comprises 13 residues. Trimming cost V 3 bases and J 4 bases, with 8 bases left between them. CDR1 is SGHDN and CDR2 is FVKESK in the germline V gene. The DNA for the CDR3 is TGTGCCAGCAGCCAGCTAGGGGCAGATACGCAGTATTTT. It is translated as CASSQLGADTQYF.

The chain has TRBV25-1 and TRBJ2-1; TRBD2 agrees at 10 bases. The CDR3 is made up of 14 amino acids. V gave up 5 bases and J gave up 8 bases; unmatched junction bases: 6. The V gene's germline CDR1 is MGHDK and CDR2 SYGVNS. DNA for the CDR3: TGTGCCAGCAGTTCAAGCGGGGGGGCCGATGAGCAGTTCTTC. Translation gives CASSSSGGADEQFF.

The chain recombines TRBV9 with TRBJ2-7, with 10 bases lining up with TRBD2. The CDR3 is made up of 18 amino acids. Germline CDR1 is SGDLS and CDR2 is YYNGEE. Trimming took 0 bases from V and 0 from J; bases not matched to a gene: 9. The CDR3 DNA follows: TGTGCCAGCAGCGTAGGTCTAGCGGGGGCAACCTCCTCCTACGAGCAGTACTTC. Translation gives CASSVGLAGATSSYEQYF. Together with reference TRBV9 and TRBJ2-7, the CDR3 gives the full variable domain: DSGVTQTPKHLITATGQRVTLRCSPRSGDLSVYWYQQSLDQGLQFLIQYYNGEERAKGNILERFSAQQFPDLHSELNLSSLELGDSALYFCASSVGLAGATSSYEQYFGPGTRLTVT.

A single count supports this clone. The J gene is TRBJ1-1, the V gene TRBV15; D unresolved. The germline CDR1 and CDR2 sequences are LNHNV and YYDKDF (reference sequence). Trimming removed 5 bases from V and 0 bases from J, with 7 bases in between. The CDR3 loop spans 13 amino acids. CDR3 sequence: CATSVALNTEAFF. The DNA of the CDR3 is TGTGCCACCAGCGTCGCGCTGAACACTGAAGCTTTCTTT.

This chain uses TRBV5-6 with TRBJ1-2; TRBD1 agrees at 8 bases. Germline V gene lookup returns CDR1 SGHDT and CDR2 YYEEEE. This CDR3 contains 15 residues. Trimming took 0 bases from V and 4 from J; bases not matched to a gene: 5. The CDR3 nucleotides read TGTGCCAGCAGCTTGGCTGGACAGGGCGTCTATGGCTACACCTTC. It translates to CASSLAGQGVYGYTF.